The 6 T cell receptor beta chains given below trace back to one sample, sequenced in a study of neurological immune-mediated disorders. MiXCR was run by TCRdb on the 5' RACE reads, yielding one entry per CDR3 protein. Of 40,000 to 50,000 distinct CDR3 sequences listed, over 9% are singletons. The sample comprised PBMCs. Every receptor here comes from a woman in her thirties or forties with HTLV-1-associated myelopathy (HAM/TSP).

In this sample, this clonotype turned up many times. The junction departs from germline at one end; a sequencing error may be responsible. This sequence joins TRBV15 and TRBJ2-7; D gene unclear. The germline V gene encodes CDR1 LNHNV and CDR2 YYDKDF (reference sequence). The CDR3 has 14 amino acids. The CDR3 nucleotides read TGTGCCACCAGCAGAGATTTCTCCCACCACGAACAGTACTTC. Its protein is CATSRDFSHHEQYF.

Ten or more counts support this clonotype. V gene TRBV12-3 or TRBV12-4 combines with J gene TRBJ1-3; D ambiguous. Trimming removed 6 bases from V and 8 bases from J, with 11 bases in between. The CDR3 totals 12 residues. As DNA, the CDR3 is TGTGCCAGCAGCCACGGCTGGCACACCATATATTTT. It encodes CASSHGWHTIYF.

This clonotype has a count of ten or more. The chain employs TRBV4-1 and TRBJ2-6; D perhaps matches TRBD1 (6 bases). V lost 6 bases and J 4 bases, leaving 13 bases between the germline ends. CDR3 length equals 15 residues. The germline gives CDR1 MGHRA, CDR2 YSYEKL. As DNA, the CDR3 is TGCGCCAGCAGACACAGGGTAGGGGGGGCCAACGTCCTGACTTTC. It encodes CASRHRVGGANVLTF.

This clonotype was seen repeatedly, ten times or more. The chain employs TRBV20-1 and TRBJ1-2; D is undetermined. CDR3 length: 14 residues. From germline, CDR1 is DFQATT and CDR2 SNEGSKA (reference sequence). The V end lost 6 bases, the J end lost 5 bases, and 19 bases lay between the germline ends. The CDR3 bases are TGCAGTGCATCTCTCCGGGGTCTCTCTTATGGCTACACCTTC. Residues: CSASLRGLSYGYTF.

This clonotype was counted at least ten times. The CDR3 reads CASSPGQGNQPQHF. The CDR3 bases are TGTGCCAGCAGCCCTGGACAGGGCAATCAGCCCCAGCATTTT. This chain links TRBV7-2 with TRBJ1-5; TRBD1 agrees at 7 bases. This CDR3 spans 14 amino acids. CDR1 is SGHTA and CDR2 is FQGNSA in the germline V gene. The ends lost 5 bases at V and 2 bases at J; junction bases unmatched: 3.

This clonotype was recorded many times. V is TRBV4-2 and J is TRBJ2-7, with D possibly matching TRBD2 (7 bases). The germline CDR1 and CDR2 sequences are LGHNA and YNFKEQ. This CDR3 is 15 amino acids long. Trimming shortened V by 3 bases and J by 6 bases, and 18 bases separated the two germline ends. DNA of the CDR3: TGTGCCAGCAGCCAGGAAAGTGGGGGGGGGCTCGAGCAGTACTTC. It specifies CASSQESGGGLEQYF.